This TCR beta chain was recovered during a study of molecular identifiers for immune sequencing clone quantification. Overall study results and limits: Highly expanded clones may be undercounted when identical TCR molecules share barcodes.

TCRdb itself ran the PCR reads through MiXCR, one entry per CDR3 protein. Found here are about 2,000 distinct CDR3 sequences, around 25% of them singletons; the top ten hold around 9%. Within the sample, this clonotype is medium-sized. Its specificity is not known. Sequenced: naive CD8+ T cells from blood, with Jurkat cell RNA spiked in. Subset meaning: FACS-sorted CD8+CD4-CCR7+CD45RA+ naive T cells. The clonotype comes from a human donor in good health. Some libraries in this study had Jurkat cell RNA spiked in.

Here the CDR3 DNA reads TGTGCCAGCAGTTCCCCGACTGGGGGCACAGATACGCAGTATTTT. Protein product: CASSSPTGGTDTQYF. The chain links TRBV27 to TRBJ2-3; D unresolved. Germline V CDR1 and CDR2: MNHEY, SMNVEV (reference sequence). Trimming left V 4 bases short and J 1 base short, with 12 bases between. CDR3 length: 15 amino acids.